The rows below give T cell receptor beta chains drawn from one sample of a study of PD-L1 blockade in urothelial cancer. Some clones are missing from TCRdb's copy, which holds only in-frame ones; the method was immunoSEQ multiplex PCR. The sample has around 53,000 clones, roughly 88% seen once. This sample comprised PBMCs, obtained around atezolizumab (anti-PD-L1) treatment. Source of these receptors: a middle-aged man with urothelial cancer. CDR3s leave out the opening cysteine and the closing phenylalanine or tryptophan. Clone size is not always given. Where it is, it says once, few, many or a class for expanded clones.

TRBV6-6	TRBJ2-7	NA	ASSFGLRATYEQY
TRBV4-3	TRBJ2-1	NA	ASSQDPGGTYNEQF
TRBV5-6	TRBJ1-2	few	ASSPPQGNYGYT
TRBV18	TRBJ2-6	NA	ASSPPPSGRWANVLT
TRBV10-1	TRBJ2-2	NA	ASRPDSYTGELF
TRBV27	TRBJ1-2	NA	ASSLLPGGAGGYT
TRBV27	TRBJ1-5	NA	ASSAGTGGGQPQH
TRBV7-2	TRBJ2-7	once	ASSLGHSSGSPSSYEQY
TRBV2	TRBJ2-7	NA	ASTRGEQY
TRBV7-3	TRBJ1-1	NA	ASSSSSGTEAF
TRBV6-1	TRBJ1-5	few	ASRNTRGSEQPQH
TRBV29-1	TRBJ2-7	NA	SVAHSPSSYEQY
TRBV6-5	TRBJ2-7	NA	ASSYGQNYEQY
TRBV7-7	TRBJ2-5	NA	ASSFGQSQETQY
TRBV6-1	TRBJ2-1	NA	ASSEVLAGGAYNEQF
TRBV5-1	TRBJ1-1	NA	ASSLDQDTEAF
TRBV7-3	TRBJ2-7	NA	ASSLRDGRDTH
TRBV9	TRBJ2-3	NA	ASSTDRDWSTDTQY
TRBV10-3	TRBJ1-3	NA	AVDREHSGNTIY
TRBV6-5	TRBJ1-6	NA	ASSYSKSVRSPLH
TRBV7-2	TRBJ1-1	NA	ASSWTGGTEAF
TRBV29-1	TRBJ2-3	NA	SVGGTSGGDTQY
TRBV28	TRBJ2-5	NA	ASTEGSEFRETQY
TRBV7-2	TRBJ2-3	once	ASSRKTANTDTQY
TRBV27	TRBJ1-5	once	ASSSSGGSNQPQH
TRBV27	TRBJ1-4	NA	ASSSYQGTNEKLF